The T cell receptor beta chain under discussion was sequenced for a study of shared clonotypes between healthy human individuals. Study context: CD8 memory received one plate per donor, CD8 naive two, CD4 memory three and CD4 naive three.

Roughly 200 ng DNA, tens of thousands of T cell genomes, went into each sorted-subset replicate PCR. Some clones are missing from TCRdb's copy, which holds only in-frame ones; the method was immunoSEQ multiplex PCR. Among some 2,400,000 clones, approximately 94% were seen once, and the ten largest hold 0.1% to 0.15%. CD4+ cells were split into CD45RA+ naive and CD45RA-negative memory subsets. About this clone itself: What it recognizes is unknown.

The CDR3 spans 16 residues. Germline CDR1 SGHRS, CDR2 YFSETQ. The J segment lost 8 bases and the V segment lost 2 bases, leaving 10 bases of the junction unmatched. Study findings and constraints: Sampling used blood alone; tissue repertoires probably differ.

The material sequenced was naive CD4+ T cells sorted from blood. Subset given: CD45RA+ positively selected. This receptor was taken from a man aged 18 to 29 in good health. The gene calls are TRBV5-1 and TRBJ2-1; 10 bases fit TRBD2. The CDR3 DNA sequence: TGCGCCAGCAGCTTAACTAGCGGGAAAAGCGCGTATGAGCAGTTCTTC. It translates to CASSLTSGKSAYEQFF.